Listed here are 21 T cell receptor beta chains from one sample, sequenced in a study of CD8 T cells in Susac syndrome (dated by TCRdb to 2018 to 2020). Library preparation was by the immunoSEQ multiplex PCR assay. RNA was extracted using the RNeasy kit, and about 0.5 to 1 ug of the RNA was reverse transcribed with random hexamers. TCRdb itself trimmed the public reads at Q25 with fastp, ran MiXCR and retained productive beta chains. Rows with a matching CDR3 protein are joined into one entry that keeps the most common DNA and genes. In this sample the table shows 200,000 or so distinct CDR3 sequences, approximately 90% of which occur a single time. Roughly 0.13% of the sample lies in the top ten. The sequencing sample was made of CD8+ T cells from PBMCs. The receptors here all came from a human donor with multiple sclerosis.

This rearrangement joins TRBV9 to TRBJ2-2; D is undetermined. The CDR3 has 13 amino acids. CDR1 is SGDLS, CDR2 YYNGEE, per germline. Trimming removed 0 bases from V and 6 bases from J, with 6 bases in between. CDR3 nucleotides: TGTGCCAGCAGCGTAGGCTGGGCCGGGGAGCTGTTTTTT. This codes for CASSVGWAGELFF.

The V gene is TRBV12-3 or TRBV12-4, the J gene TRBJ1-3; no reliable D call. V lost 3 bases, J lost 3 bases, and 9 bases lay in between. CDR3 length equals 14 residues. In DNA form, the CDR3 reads TGTGCCAGCAGTTTCGGGTACAGTGGAAACACCATATATTTT. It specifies CASSFGYSGNTIYF.

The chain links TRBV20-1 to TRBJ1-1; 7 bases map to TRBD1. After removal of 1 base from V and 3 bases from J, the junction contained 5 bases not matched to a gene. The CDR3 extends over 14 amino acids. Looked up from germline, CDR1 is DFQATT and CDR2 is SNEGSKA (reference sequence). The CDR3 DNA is TGCAGTGCTAGAGCCCAGGGGGGGTACACTGAAGCTTTCTTT. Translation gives CSARAQGGYTEAFF.

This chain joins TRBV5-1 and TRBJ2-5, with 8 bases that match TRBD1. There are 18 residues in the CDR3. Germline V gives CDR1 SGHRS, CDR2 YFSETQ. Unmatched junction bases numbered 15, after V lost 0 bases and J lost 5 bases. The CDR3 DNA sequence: TGCGCCAGCAGCTTGGATTCGTGGGGACAGGAAATTTGGGAGACCCAGTACTTC. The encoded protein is CASSLDSWGQEIWETQYF.

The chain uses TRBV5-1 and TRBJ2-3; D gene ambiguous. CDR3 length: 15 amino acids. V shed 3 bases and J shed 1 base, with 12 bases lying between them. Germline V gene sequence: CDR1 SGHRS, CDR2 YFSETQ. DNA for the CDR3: TGCGCCAGCAGCTCCAACCGCCAGGGCACAGATACGCAGTATTTT. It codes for CASSSNRQGTDTQYF. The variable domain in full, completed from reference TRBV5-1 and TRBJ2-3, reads KAGVTQTPRYLIKTRGQQVTLSCSPISGHRSVSWYQQTPGQGLQFLFEYFSETQRNKGNFPGRFSGRQFSNSRSEMNVSTLELGDSALYLCASSSNRQGTDTQYFGPGTRLTVL.

The CDR3 protein is CASSLGQRSPDTQYF. The CDR3 DNA reads as TGCGCCAGCAGCCTCGGACAGAGATCTCCAGATACGCAGTATTTT. This chain connects TRBV5-1 to TRBJ2-3; possibly TRBD1 for D (6 bases). Germline V gives CDR1 SGHRS, CDR2 YFSETQ. V was shortened by 4 bases and J by 4 bases, with 16 bases between the two germline ends. The length of the CDR3 is 15 residues.

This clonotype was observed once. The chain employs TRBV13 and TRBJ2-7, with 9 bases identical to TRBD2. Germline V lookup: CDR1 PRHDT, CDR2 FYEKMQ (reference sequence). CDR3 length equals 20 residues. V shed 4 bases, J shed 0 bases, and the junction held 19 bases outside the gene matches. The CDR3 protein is CASSSQTTEILAGLSYEQYF. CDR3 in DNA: TGTGCCAGCAGCTCTCAAACGACAGAAATACTAGCGGGTCTCTCCTACGAGCAGTACTTC.

The CDR3 DNA reads TGTGCCAGCAGTCCAGGACTAGGGGGCTACAATGAGCAGTTCTTC. The encoded protein is CASSPGLGGYNEQFF. The chain combines TRBV27 with TRBJ2-1, with D tentatively TRBD2 (7 bases). Trimming cost V 5 bases and J 3 bases, with 14 bases left between them. The CDR3 is 15 amino acids. Germline V gives CDR1 MNHEY, CDR2 SMNVEV (reference sequence).

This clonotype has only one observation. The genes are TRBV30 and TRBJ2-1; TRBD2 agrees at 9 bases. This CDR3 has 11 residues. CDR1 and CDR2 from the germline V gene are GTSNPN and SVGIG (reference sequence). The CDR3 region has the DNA TGTGGACTAGCGGTTTACAATGAGCAGTTCTTC. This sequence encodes CGLAVYNEQFF.

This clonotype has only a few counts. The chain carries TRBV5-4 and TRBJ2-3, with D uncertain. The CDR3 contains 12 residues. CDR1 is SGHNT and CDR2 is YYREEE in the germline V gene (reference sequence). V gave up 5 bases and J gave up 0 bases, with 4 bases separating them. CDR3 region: CASRHSTDTQYF. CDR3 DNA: TGTGCCAGCAGACATAGCACAGATACGCAGTATTTT.

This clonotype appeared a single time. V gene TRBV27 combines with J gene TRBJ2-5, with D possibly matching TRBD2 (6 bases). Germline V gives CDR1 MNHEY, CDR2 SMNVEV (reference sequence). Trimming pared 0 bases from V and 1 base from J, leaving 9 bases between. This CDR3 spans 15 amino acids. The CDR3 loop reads CASSLSAGTQETQYF. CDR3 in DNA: TGTGCCAGCAGTTTATCGGCGGGGACCCAAGAGACCCAGTACTTC.

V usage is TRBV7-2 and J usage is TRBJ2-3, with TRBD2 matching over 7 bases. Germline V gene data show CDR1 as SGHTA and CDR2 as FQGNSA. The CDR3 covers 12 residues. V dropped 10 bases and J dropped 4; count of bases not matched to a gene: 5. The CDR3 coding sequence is TGTGCCACAGCGGGACCCCCAGATACGCAGTATTTT. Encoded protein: CATAGPPDTQYF.

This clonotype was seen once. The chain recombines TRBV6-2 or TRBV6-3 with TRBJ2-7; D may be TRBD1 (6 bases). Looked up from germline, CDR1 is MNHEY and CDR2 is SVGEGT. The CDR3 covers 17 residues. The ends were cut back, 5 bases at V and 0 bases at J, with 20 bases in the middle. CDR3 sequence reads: CASSPLSGTLFSYEQYF. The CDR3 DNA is TGTGCCAGCAGTCCTCTTTCCGGGACACTTTTCTCCTACGAGCAGTACTTC.

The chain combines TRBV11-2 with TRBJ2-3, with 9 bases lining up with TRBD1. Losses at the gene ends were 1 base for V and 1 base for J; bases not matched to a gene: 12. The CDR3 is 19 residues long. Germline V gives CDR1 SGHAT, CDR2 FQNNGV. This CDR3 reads CASSLGSPGTGKGTDTQYF. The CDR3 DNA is TGTGCCAGCAGCTTAGGTTCTCCCGGGACAGGGAAGGGCACAGATACGCAGTATTTT.

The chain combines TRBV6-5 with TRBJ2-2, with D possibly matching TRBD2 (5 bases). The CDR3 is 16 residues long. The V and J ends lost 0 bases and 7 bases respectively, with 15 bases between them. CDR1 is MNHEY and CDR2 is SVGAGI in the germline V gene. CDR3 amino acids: CASSYSGLGRVGELFF. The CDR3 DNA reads TGTGCCAGCAGTTACTCAGGTCTCGGGCGGGTCGGGGAGCTGTTTTTT.

The DNA of the CDR3 is TGCAGTGCTAGAGATGTGGCCTACGAGCAGTACTTC. Translating it yields CSARDVAYEQYF. This rearrangement joins TRBV20-1 to TRBJ2-7; D gene unclear. Trimming removed 0 bases from V and 2 bases from J, with 5 bases in between. Germline CDR1 DFQATT, CDR2 SNEGSKA (reference sequence). The CDR3 covers 12 residues.

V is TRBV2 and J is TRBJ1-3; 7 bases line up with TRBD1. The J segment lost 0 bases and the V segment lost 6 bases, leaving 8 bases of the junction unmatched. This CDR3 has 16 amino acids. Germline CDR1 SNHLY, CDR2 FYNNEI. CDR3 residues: CASSAGTDYSGNTIYF. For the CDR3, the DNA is TGTGCCAGCAGCGCCGGGACAGACTACTCTGGAAACACCATATATTTT.

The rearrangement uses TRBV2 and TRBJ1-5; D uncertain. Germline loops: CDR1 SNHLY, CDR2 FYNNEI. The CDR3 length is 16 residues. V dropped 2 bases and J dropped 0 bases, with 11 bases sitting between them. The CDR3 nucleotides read TGTGCCAGCAGTGAAACGTTTGTGAATAGCAATCAGCCCCAGCATTTT. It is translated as CASSETFVNSNQPQHF.

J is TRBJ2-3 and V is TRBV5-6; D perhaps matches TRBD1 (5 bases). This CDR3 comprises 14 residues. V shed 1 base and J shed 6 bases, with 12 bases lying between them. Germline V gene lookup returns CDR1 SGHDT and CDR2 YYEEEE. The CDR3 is CASSLQGRWDTQYF. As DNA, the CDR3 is TGTGCCAGCAGCTTGCAGGGCCGGTGGGATACGCAGTATTTT.

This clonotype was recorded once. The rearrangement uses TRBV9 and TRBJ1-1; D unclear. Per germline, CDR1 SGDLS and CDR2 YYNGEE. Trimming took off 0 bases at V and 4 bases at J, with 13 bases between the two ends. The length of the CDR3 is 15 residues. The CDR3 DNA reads TGTGCCAGCAGCGTAGCGGATAGGGTGGGCACTGAAGCTTTCTTT. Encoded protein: CASSVADRVGTEAFF.

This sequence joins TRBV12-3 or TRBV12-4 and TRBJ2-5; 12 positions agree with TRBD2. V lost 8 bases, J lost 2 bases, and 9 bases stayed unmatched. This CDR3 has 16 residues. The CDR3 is CASAKRLAGDQETQYF. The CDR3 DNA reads TGTGCCAGCGCAAAGCGACTAGCGGGGGATCAAGAGACCCAGTACTTC.